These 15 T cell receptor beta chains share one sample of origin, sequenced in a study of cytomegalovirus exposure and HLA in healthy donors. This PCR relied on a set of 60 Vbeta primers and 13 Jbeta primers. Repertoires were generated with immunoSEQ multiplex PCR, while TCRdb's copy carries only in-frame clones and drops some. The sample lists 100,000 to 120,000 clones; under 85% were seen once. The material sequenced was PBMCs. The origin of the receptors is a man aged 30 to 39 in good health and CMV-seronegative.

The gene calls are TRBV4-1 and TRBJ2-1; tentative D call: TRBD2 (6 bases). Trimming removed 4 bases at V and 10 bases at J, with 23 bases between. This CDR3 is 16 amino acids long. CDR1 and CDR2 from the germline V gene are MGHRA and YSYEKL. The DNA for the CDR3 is TGCGCCAGCAGCCTGGGGACCGGCGGAGGGTCCGACGAGCAGTTCTTC. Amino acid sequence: CASSLGTGGGSDEQFF.

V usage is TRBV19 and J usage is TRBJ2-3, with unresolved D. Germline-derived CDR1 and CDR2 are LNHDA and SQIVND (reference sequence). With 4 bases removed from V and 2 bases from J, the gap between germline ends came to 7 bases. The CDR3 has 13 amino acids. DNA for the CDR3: TGTGCCAGTAGTAACCTGGCCACAGATACGCAGTATTTT. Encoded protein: CASSNLATDTQYF.

CDR3 sequence reads: CASSVGRGVGTGELFF. The CDR3 region has the DNA TGTGCCAGCAGCGTAGGACGGGGTGTCGGGACCGGGGAGCTGTTTTTT. This chain links TRBV9 with TRBJ2-2, with D maybe TRBD2 (5 bases). The CDR3 is made up of 16 amino acids. V gave up 0 bases and J gave up 5 bases, with 14 bases separating them. Germline CDR1 reads SGDLS; CDR2 reads YYNGEE. The full variable domain, rest sourced from reference TRBV9 and TRBJ2-2, is DSGVTQTPKHLITATGQRVTLRCSPRSGDLSVYWYQQSLDQGLQFLIQYYNGEERAKGNILERFSAQQFPDLHSELNLSSLELGDSALYFCASSVGRGVGTGELFFGEGSRLTVL.

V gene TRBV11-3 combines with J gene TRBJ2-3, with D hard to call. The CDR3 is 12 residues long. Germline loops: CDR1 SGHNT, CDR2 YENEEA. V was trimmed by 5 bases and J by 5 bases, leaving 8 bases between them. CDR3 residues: CASSNLRDTQYF. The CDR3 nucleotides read TGTGCCAGCAGCAATCTAAGAGATACGCAGTATTTT.

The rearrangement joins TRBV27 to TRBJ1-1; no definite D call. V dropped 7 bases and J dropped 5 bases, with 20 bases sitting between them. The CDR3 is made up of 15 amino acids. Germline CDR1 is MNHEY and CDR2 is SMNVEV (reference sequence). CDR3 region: CASNSFSDRETEAFF. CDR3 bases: TGTGCCAGCAACAGTTTTTCGGACCGGGAGACTGAAGCTTTCTTT.

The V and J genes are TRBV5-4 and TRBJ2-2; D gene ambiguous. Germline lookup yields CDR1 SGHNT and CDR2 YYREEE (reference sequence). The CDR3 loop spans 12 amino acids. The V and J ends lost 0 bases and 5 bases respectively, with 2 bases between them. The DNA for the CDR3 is TGTGCCAGCAGCTTGGCAACCGGGGAGCTGTTTTTT. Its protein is CASSLATGELFF. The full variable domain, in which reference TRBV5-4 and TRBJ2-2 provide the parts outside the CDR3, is ETGVTQSPTHLIKTRGQQVTLRCSSQSGHNTVSWYQQALGQGPQFIFQYYREEENGRGNFPPRFSGLQFPNYSSELNVNALELDDSALYLCASSLATGELFFGEGSRLTVL.

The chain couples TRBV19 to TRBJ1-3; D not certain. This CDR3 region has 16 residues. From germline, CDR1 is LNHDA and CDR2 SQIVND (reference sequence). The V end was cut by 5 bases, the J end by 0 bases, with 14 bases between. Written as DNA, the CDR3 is TGTGCCAGTAGTCCCAGGAGGGAGAACTCTGGAAACACCATATATTTT. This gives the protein CASSPRRENSGNTIYF.

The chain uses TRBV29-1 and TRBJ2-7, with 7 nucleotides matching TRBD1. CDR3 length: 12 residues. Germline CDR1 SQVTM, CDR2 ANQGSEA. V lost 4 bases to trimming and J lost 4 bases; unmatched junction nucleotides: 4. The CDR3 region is CSVATGRYEQYF. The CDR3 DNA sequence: TGCAGCGTTGCGACAGGGCGGTACGAGCAGTACTTC.

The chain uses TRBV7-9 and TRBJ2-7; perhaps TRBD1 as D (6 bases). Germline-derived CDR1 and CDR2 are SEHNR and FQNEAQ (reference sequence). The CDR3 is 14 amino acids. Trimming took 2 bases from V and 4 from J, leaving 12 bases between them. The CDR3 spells CASSLSGVLYEQYF. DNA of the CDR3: TGTGCCAGCAGCTTATCAGGGGTATTGTACGAGCAGTACTTC.

Here the CDR3 reads CASSLLPGLYSGANVLTF. In nucleotides, the CDR3 is TGTGCCAGTAGTCTCCTCCCGGGACTATACTCTGGGGCCAACGTCCTGACTTTC. The rearrangement links TRBV19 to TRBJ2-6, with TRBD2 identical over 7 bases. There are 18 residues in the CDR3. The germline V gene has CDR1 LNHDA and CDR2 SQIVND (reference sequence). V lost 5 bases and J lost 0; bases outside the gene matches: 10.

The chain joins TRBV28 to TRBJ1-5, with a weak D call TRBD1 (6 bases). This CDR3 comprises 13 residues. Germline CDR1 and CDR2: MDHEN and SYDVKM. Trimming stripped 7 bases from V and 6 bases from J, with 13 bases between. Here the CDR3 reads CASTLTGRQPQHF. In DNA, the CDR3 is TGTGCCAGCACGTTGACAGGTCGTCAGCCCCAGCATTTT.

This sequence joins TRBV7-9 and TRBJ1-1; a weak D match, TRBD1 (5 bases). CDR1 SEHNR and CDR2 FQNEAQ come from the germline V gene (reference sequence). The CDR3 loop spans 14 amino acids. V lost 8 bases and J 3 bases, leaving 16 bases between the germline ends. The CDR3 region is CASGFSGGDTEAFF. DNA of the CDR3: TGTGCCAGCGGTTTCTCCGGGGGGGACACTGAAGCTTTCTTT.

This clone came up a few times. In DNA form, the CDR3 reads TGTGCCAGCAGCCCTCAGGATATCTACGAGCAGTACTTC. Protein sequence: CASSPQDIYEQYF. This rearrangement joins TRBV7-6 to TRBJ2-7, with unresolved D. Trimming removed 5 bases from V and 3 bases from J, with 11 bases in between. CDR1 is SGHVS and CDR2 is FNYEAQ in the germline V gene. The CDR3 runs to 13 residues.

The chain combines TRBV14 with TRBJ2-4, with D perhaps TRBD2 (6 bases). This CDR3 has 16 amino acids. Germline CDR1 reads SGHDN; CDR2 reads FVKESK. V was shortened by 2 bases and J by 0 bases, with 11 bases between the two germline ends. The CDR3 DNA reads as TGTGCCAGCAGCCAAAACACGGGACTAGCCAAAAACATTCAGTACTTC. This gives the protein CASSQNTGLAKNIQYF.

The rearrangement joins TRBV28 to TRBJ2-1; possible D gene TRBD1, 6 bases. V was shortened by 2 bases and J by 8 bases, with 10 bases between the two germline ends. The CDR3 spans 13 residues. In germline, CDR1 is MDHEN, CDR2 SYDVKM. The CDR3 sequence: CASSLNRVDEQFF. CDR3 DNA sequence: TGTGCCAGCAGTTTAAACAGGGTTGATGAGCAGTTCTTC.